This T cell receptor beta chain was sequenced during a study of blood T cell repertoires in COVID-19. CDR1 and CDR2 (germline): SGHRS, YFSETQ. CDR3 size: 14 residues. J lost 5 bases, V lost 4 bases, and 5 bases had no gene match. Data came from immunoSEQ multiplex PCR; TCRdb stores just in-frame clones and leaves some out. The sample lists 70,000 to 75,000 clones, roughly 76% occurring once. The sample comprised peripheral blood. The J gene is TRBJ2-2, the V gene TRBV5-1; 7 bases are a match to TRBD1. The sequence was collected from a woman in her 70s with acute or convalescent COVID-19. The CDR3 loop reads CASSRGQPTGELFF. The CDR3 bases are TGCGCCAGCAGCAGGGGACAGCCGACCGGGGAGCTGTTTTTT.